What follows is one TCR beta chain and its context. The data belong to a study of cytomegalovirus exposure and HLA in healthy donors. Germline V gene sequence: CDR1 MNHNS, CDR2 SASEGT. This CDR3 comprises 14 residues. V lost 7 bases to trimming and J lost 2 bases, with 15 bases between them. The assay was immunoSEQ multiplex PCR, and TCRdb's table has in-frame clones only and misses some. The repertoire consists of fewer than 200,000 clones, with around 92% occurring once and the leading ten covering 10%. The TCR sequence derives from a woman aged 18 to 35 in good health and CMV-seropositive. V and J are TRBV6-1 and TRBJ2-7, with D possibly TRBD2 on 6 matching bases. Sequencing was performed on PBMCs. CDR3 DNA: TGTGCCAGCACCCCGGGGCGGGAAACCTACGAGCAGTACTTC. It codes for CASTPGRETYEQYF.